This paragraph reports one TCR beta chain. The antigen is not known. The CDR3 end lies 3 residues beyond the end of the read and is filled in from the germline J gene. This CDR3 is 15 amino acids long. V was pared by 6 bases and J by 6 bases, with 11 bases of the junction left unmatched. Germline lookup yields CDR1 SGHTA and CDR2 FQGNSA. Sequencing was performed with immunoSEQ multiplex PCR; in TCRdb, only in-frame clones are kept and a portion is missing. Here the sample table reports about 20,000 clones. These data are taken from a study of T cells in women clearing cervical HPV infection. Study-level information: Only a few women had HLA typing results available. Findings of the study overall: Richness differences could reflect unmeasured T-cell content per sample. Repertoire richness, not evenness, was significantly elevated in CIN3+ cases versus controls.

The receptor comes from a woman aged 18 to 69 with a cervical HPV16 infection that either progressed to CIN3+ or cleared (not recorded which). Source material: blood buffy coat. This chain links TRBV7-2 with TRBJ2-4; 7 nucleotides match TRBD1. The chain's CDR3 is CASSPNRGGTNIQYF. Partial CDR3 DNA: TGTGCCAGCAGTCCTAACAGGGGTGGTACAAACATT.